This T cell receptor beta chain was profiled in a study of beta chain features in type 1 diabetes. Study results and caveats: Any HLA-type effect on TCRB rearrangement remained unresolved here.

Purity of each sorted population was above 95%. The CDR3 sequence is 15 residues long. V was shortened by 2 bases and J by 3 bases, with 11 bases between the two germline ends. Germline assignment: CDR1 KGHSH and CDR2 LQKENI. This clone was picked up a small number of times. Its specificity is not known. TCRB transcripts that were expressed got sequenced, as all of the isolated RNA had been reverse transcribed. Method: immunoSEQ multiplex PCR; TCRdb's copy keeps in-frame clones and lacks some. The sample contains under 450,000 clones, about 14% of which appear only once. The gene calls are TRBV18 and TRBJ1-3; D uncertain. The sequenced sample consisted of naive CD4+ T cells from blood. The sequence was collected from a man aged 25-45 years in good health. The CDR3 here is CASSPSAGFGNTIYF. In nucleotides, the CDR3 is TGTGCCAGCTCACCATCGGCAGGTTTTGGAAACACCATATATTTT.